This T cell receptor beta chain derives from a study of T cell responses to AZD1222 COVID-19 vaccine. Findings and caveats of the study: Nearly half of unique spike-specific TCRs reportedly avoided B.1.351 and B.1.1.7 mutated regions. Increased Spike-specific TCR breadth and depth were observed after two AZD1222 doses.

Trimming took 0 bases from V and 3 from J, leaving 3 bases between them. CDR1 MGHRA and CDR2 YSYEKL come from the germline V gene. CDR3 length equals 12 residues. With respect to this clone: What it binds is not known.

Here immunoSEQ multiplex PCR was the method, and the copy in TCRdb shows in-frame clones only, minus some. The repertoire holds about 260,000 clones, with more than 85% as singletons. The source of this sequence is an adult in good health. This specimen was peripheral blood, taken on day 0 of AZD1222 vaccination. The rearrangement uses TRBV4-1 and TRBJ2-7; no definite D call. The CDR3 nucleotides are TGCGCCAGCAGCCAAGAAGGCTACGAGCAGTACTTC. It translates to CASSQEGYEQYF.